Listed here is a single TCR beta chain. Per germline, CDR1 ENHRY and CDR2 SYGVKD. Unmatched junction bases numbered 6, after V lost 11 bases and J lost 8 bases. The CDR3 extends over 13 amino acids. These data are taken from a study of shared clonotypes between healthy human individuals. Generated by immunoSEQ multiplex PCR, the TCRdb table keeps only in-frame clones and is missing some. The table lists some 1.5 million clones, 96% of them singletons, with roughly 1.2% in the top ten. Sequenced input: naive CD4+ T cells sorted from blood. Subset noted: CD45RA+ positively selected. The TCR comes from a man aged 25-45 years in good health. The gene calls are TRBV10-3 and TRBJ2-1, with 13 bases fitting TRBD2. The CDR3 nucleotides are TGTGCCTCTGGGACTAGCGGGATTGATGAGCAGTTCTTC. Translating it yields CASGTSGIDEQFF.